The 5 T cell receptor beta chains listed next were all sequenced from one sample in a study of CD4 and CD8 cells across lung adenocarcinoma regions listed by TCRdb under 2018. The receptor library was made with PCR. TCRdb shows the sequencer as HiSeq X Ten. TCRdb redid the processing of the public reads, applying fastp at Q25 and MiXCR, and retained in-frame beta chains. Each CDR3 protein gets just one entry, which takes the most common genes and DNA from the rows behind it. The sample includes tens of thousands of distinct CDR3 sequences, with approximately 54% observed a single time. Over 25% of the sample is in the top ten clones. The material sequenced was CD8+ T cells from the center of a lung tumor. The intended sense of this specimen's cell subset or site label: tumor center region. Receptors originate from a female donor with lung adenocarcinoma. The CD4 and CD8 labels of this study may be unreliable.

This clonotype was counted many times. The chain joins TRBV24-1 to TRBJ2-1; TRBD1 matches at 9 bases. V trimming: 9 bases; J trimming: 6 bases; junction bases outside the gene matches: 5. The CDR3 length is 13 residues. Germline loops: CDR1 KGHDR, CDR2 SFDVKD. CDR3 loop: CATGQGISNEQFF. CDR3 in DNA: TGTGCCACCGGACAGGGGATCAGCAATGAGCAGTTCTTC.

This chain's CDR3 is CASSSTSRNEQFF. DNA for the CDR3: TGTGCCAGCAGTTCAACCTCAAGGAATGAGCAGTTCTTC. The V and J genes are TRBV27 and TRBJ2-1; the D is unclear. The V and J ends lost 4 bases and 7 bases respectively, with 11 bases between them. This CDR3 spans 13 amino acids. In germline, CDR1 is MNHEY, CDR2 SMNVEV (reference sequence).

This clonotype was seen more than once but under ten times. This chain connects TRBV14 to TRBJ2-5, with D perhaps matching TRBD2 (5 bases). V lost 3 bases to trimming and J lost 2 bases, with 10 bases between them. The germline gives CDR1 SGHDN, CDR2 FVKESK. This CDR3 comprises 14 residues. CDR3 sequence reads: CASSHNRGQETQYF. The DNA of the CDR3 is TGTGCCAGCAGCCATAACAGAGGGCAAGAGACCCAGTACTTC.

This clonotype was counted a few times. The rearrangement joins TRBV7-6 to TRBJ2-3, with TRBD2 matching 9 bases. J was trimmed by 6 bases and V by 0 bases; bases with no gene match: 10. This CDR3 is 17 amino acids long. Germline V gene lookup returns CDR1 SGHVS and CDR2 FNYEAQ. The CDR3 region has the DNA TGTGCCAGCAGCTTAGCGGTGGCGGGGGGGAGCGGGGATACGCAGTATTTT. Its protein product is CASSLAVAGGSGDTQYF.

Ten or more counts support this clonotype. The rearrangement links TRBV7-2 to TRBJ1-1; TRBD1 is a possible D gene (5 bases). Trimming took 2 bases from V and 7 from J, leaving 14 bases between them. Germline V CDR1 and CDR2: SGHTA, FQGNSA. The CDR3 length is 14 residues. The CDR3 reads CASSLMQGSYEAFF. The CDR3 DNA sequence: TGTGCCAGCAGCTTAATGCAGGGTTCTTATGAAGCTTTCTTT.